The rows below give T cell receptor beta chains drawn from one sample of a study of blood T cell repertoires in COVID-19. The data were produced by immunoSEQ multiplex PCR, yet TCRdb's version contains in-frame clones alone and is incomplete. The sample shows around 270,000 clones, 85% to 90% of them seen only once. Sequenced input: peripheral blood. The receptors were gathered from a man between 35 and 55 years old with acute or convalescent COVID-19. The CDR3 runs from the conserved cysteine through the conserved F or W. Expanded clones get a size class; other rows say once, few or many, or leave the size out.

clone size,V gene,CDR3 protein
once,TRBV6-2/TRBV6-3,CASSSQGSNTEAFF
-,TRBV6-5,CASLPRKKEDGYTF
-,TRBV7-2,CASSLERWGTTRTGELFF
-,TRBV10-1,CASSSSRLAGGYSYNEQFF
few,TRBV6-2/TRBV6-3,CASSPLPGRGLTGELFF
-,TRBV12-5,CASGLSGRMNTEAFF
-,TRBV4-1,CASSQEGEAPDPEAFF
few,TRBV7-8,CASSLDFGGNTEAFF
-,TRBV29-1,CSSVGTSGRNEQFF
-,TRBV24-1,CATSQGLGPQHF
-,TRBV5-1,CASSPSTGGNSPLHF
-,TRBV29-1,CSVGPSDPETQYF
-,TRBV4-1,CASSQEPTGYYGYTF
-,TRBV27,CASSPGVGGRYGYTF
-,TRBV5-1,CASSSLGRGIGDTQYF
-,TRBV6-5,CASTVARGPDTQYF
once,TRBV28,CASRTTGGDEKLFF
-,TRBV3-1/TRBV3-2,CASSQAEGQKLFF
-,TRBV19,CASSSGQGYYEQYF
-,TRBV20-1,CSASFGSSYEQYF
-,TRBV6-5,CASITPGTGSEYF
-,TRBV9,CASSPGQGRLLSYEQYF
-,TRBV24-1,CATSLAGGTDTQYF
-,TRBV10-3,CATKQGVEMNTEAFF
-,TRBV27,CASSRPGQGLYGYTF
-,TRBV3-1/TRBV3-2,CASSPKHGGYRGDGYTF
-,TRBV5-1,CASILTGGGAETQYF
-,TRBV4-2,CASSQQRDSYAELFF